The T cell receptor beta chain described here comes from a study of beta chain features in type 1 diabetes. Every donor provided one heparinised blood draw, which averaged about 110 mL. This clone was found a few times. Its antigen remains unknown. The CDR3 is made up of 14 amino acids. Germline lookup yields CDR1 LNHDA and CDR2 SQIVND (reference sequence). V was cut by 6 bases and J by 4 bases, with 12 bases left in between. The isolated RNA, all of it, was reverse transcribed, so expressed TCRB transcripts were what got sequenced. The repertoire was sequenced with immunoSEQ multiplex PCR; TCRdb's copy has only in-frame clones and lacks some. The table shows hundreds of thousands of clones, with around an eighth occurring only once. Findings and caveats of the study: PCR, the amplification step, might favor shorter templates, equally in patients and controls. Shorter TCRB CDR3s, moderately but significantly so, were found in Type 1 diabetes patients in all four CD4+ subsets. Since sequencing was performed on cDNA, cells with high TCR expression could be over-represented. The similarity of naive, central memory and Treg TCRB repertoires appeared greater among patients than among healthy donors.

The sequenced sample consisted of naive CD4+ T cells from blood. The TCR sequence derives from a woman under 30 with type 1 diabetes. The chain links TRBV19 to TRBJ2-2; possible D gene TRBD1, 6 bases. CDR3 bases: TGTGCCAGTAGGTGGGGGCAGGGCACCGGGGAGCTGTTTTTT. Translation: CASRWGQGTGELFF.